A single sample is the source of the 21 T cell receptor beta chains below, sequenced in a study of blood T cells in healthy people across ages. It was with a sample-barcoded 5' primer and a J-beta primer mix that a second PCR of roughly 7 to 12 cycles was run. TCRdb reprocessed the 5' RACE reads with MiXCR, giving one entry per CDR3 protein. The table lists roughly 700,000 distinct CDR3 sequences, around 49% of them singletons. The sequencing sample was made of blood. Source of these receptors: a woman in her sixties or seventies in good health.

This clonotype was counted a few times. The chain is built from TRBV28 and TRBJ2-7; tentatively, D is TRBD1 or TRBD2 (5 bases each). Trimming took off 8 bases at V and 3 bases at J, with 17 bases between the two ends. CDR1 is MDHEN, CDR2 SYDVKM, per germline. The CDR3 runs to 14 residues. The CDR3 reads CASSSGTGRYEQYF. The CDR3 DNA follows: TGTGCCAGCTCCTCCGGGACCGGGCGCTACGAGCAGTACTTC.

Notes on this clonotype: Germline and junction disagree at one end, which may indicate a read error. The chain recombines TRBV28 with TRBJ1-4; D not resolved. CDR1 MDHEN and CDR2 SYDVKM come from the germline V gene. The CDR3 length is 14 residues. The CDR3 sequence: CASSLSRGFGKPFF. Written as DNA, the CDR3 is TGTGCCAGCAGTTTATCTCGAGGCTTTGGAAAACCGTTTTTT. The whole variable domain, remainder taken from reference TRBV28 and TRBJ1-4, is DVKVTQSSRYLVKRTGEKVFLECVQDMDHENMFWYRQDPGLGLRLIYFSYDVKMKEKGDIPEGYSVSREKKERFSLILESASTNQTSMYLCASSLSRGFGKPFFGSGTQLSVL.

The chain uses TRBV2 and TRBJ2-7; D not certain. V lost 7 bases, J lost 0 bases, and 13 bases lay in between. CDR3 length: 14 amino acids. The germline V gene has CDR1 SNHLY and CDR2 FYNNEI. The CDR3 sequence: CASKNQISSYEQYF. CDR3 coding DNA: TGTGCCAGCAAAAATCAGATCTCCTCCTACGAGCAGTACTTC.

The chain couples TRBV5-1 to TRBJ2-1; TRBD2 aligns across 14 bases. With V trimmed by 0 bases and J by 1 base, 9 bases remained unmatched. Germline assignment: CDR1 SGHRS and CDR2 YFSETQ. This CDR3 contains 20 residues. CDR3 coding DNA: TGCGCCAGCAGCTTGGGGCCGACTAGCGGGAGGGCCTCTTCCTACAATGAGCAGTTCTTC. This translates into CASSLGPTSGRASSYNEQFF. Together with reference TRBV5-1 and TRBJ2-1, the CDR3 gives the full variable domain: KAGVTQTPRYLIKTRGQQVTLSCSPISGHRSVSWYQQTPGQGLQFLFEYFSETQRNKGNFPGRFSGRQFSNSRSEMNVSTLELGDSALYLCASSLGPTSGRASSYNEQFFGPGTRLTVL.

This clonotype showed up just a few times. This chain connects TRBV20-1 to TRBJ2-3; tentative D call: TRBD1 (6 bases). This CDR3 spans 13 amino acids. CDR1 and CDR2 (germline): DFQATT, SNEGSKA (reference sequence). This CDR3 is CSPQGHSTDTQYF. CDR3 coding DNA: TGCAGCCCACAGGGCCATAGCACAGATACGCAGTATTTT.

The chain carries TRBV7-9 and TRBJ2-6; 8 nucleotides align to TRBD1. Losses at the gene ends were 2 bases for V and 4 bases for J; bases not matched to a gene: 10. Germline CDR1 is SEHNR and CDR2 is FQNEAQ (reference sequence). The CDR3 length is 18 residues. This chain's CDR3 is CASSLKTGEAYGANVLTF. For the CDR3, the DNA is TGTGCCAGCAGCTTAAAGACAGGGGAGGCGTACGGGGCCAACGTCCTGACTTTC.

This clonotype was counted at least ten times. The gene calls are TRBV6-2 or TRBV6-3 and TRBJ2-5; D gene ambiguous. The CDR3 loop spans 12 amino acids. Germline CDR1 MNHEY, CDR2 SVGEGT. Trimming stripped 7 bases from V and 1 base from J, with 7 bases between. In DNA, the CDR3 is TGTGCCAGCACCACAACCCAAGAGACCCAGTACTTC. Residues: CASTTTQETQYF.

The chain uses TRBV20-1 and TRBJ1-3; D ambiguous. The V and J ends lost 0 bases and 3 bases respectively, with 15 bases between them. This CDR3 spans 16 amino acids. Germline V gene data show CDR1 as DFQATT and CDR2 as SNEGSKA (reference sequence). The CDR3: CSARDHTSGNGNTIYF. CDR3 DNA: TGCAGTGCTAGAGACCACACATCGGGGAATGGAAACACCATATATTTT.

This clonotype was seen only once. The chain combines TRBV4-2 with TRBJ2-4, with 7 bases identical to TRBD1. The assigned J gene may be wrong: the sequence end matches TRBJ2-5 better. Looked up from germline, CDR1 is LGHNA and CDR2 is YNFKEQ. The CDR3 spans 14 residues. CDR3 nucleotides: TGTGCCAGCAGCCACGACAGGGTTGGAGGGACCCAGTACTTC. Its translation is CASSHDRVGGTQYF.

The chain employs TRBV6-6 and TRBJ2-7, with D maybe TRBD2 (5 bases). The V end was cut by 8 bases, the J end by 2 bases, with 16 bases between. Per the germline V gene, CDR1 is MNHNY and CDR2 is SVGAGI (reference sequence). CDR3 size: 14 residues. The CDR3 DNA reads TGTGCCAGCGCCTCCGGGGTTATGGCCTACGAGCAGTACTTC. Translated: CASASGVMAYEQYF.

The gene calls are TRBV12-3 or TRBV12-4 and TRBJ2-1; D is possibly TRBD1 (6 bases). With 6 bases removed from V and 4 bases from J, the gap between germline ends came to 10 bases. The CDR3 loop spans 13 amino acids. This chain's CDR3 is CASREDRYNEQFF. The CDR3 nucleotides are TGTGCCAGCAGAGAGGACAGATACAATGAGCAGTTCTTC.

The table lists this clonotype with a few counts. This chain links TRBV24-1 with TRBJ1-2; TRBD1 aligns across 7 bases. The CDR3 has 13 residues. The junction had 3 bases not matched to a gene; V was cut back by 9 bases and J by 0 bases. Per the germline V gene, CDR1 is KGHDR and CDR2 is SFDVKD. Here the CDR3 reads CATSDRANYGYTF. In DNA form, the CDR3 reads TGTGCCACCTCTGACAGGGCTAACTATGGCTACACCTTC.

The chain uses TRBV4-1 and TRBJ2-1; D gene unclear. V was clipped by 0 bases and J by 3 bases, with 18 bases between them. Germline V gene sequence: CDR1 MGHRA, CDR2 YSYEKL. CDR3 length equals 18 residues. The CDR3 is CASSQDPPAAAGYNEQFF. For the CDR3, the DNA is TGCGCCAGCAGCCAAGATCCCCCCGCGGCGGCAGGCTACAATGAGCAGTTCTTC.

The J gene is TRBJ2-7, the V gene TRBV7-2, with TRBD2 matching 9 bases. The CDR3 loop spans 15 amino acids. Unmatched junction bases numbered 1, after V lost 1 base and J lost 0 bases. The germline CDR1 and CDR2 sequences are SGHTA and FQGNSA. The CDR3 bases are TGTGCCAGCAGCTTAGGGACTAGCGTCTCCTACGAGCAGTACTTC. Amino acid sequence: CASSLGTSVSYEQYF. Filled out from reference TRBV7-2 and TRBJ2-7, the complete variable domain reads GAGVSQSPSNKVTEKGKDVELRCDPISGHTALYWYRQSLGQGLEFLIYFQGNSAPDKSGLPSDRFSAERTGGSVSTLTIQRTQQEDSAVYLCASSLGTSVSYEQYFGPGTRLTVT.

This chain links TRBV12-3 or TRBV12-4 with TRBJ2-5, with TRBD1 matching 7 bases. The J call is uncertain, as TRBJ2-7 better fits the DNA end. The CDR3 runs to 15 residues. The CDR3 loop is CASRGRTGLIDEQYF. The CDR3 nucleotides read TGTGCCAGCAGGGGGCGGACAGGTTTGATCGACGAGCAGTACTTC.

This clonotype was seen only a few times. The J gene is TRBJ2-7, the V gene TRBV7-9; no reliable D call. The CDR3 has 14 residues. V was trimmed by 1 base and J by 6 bases, leaving 13 bases between them. Germline V lookup: CDR1 SEHNR, CDR2 FQNEAQ (reference sequence). CDR3 region: CASSLEGLIREQYF. DNA of the CDR3: TGTGCCAGCAGCTTAGAAGGTCTGATCCGCGAGCAGTACTTC.

The J gene is TRBJ1-1, the V gene TRBV12-3 or TRBV12-4, with 9 positions matching TRBD1. The CDR3 consists of 13 residues. Unmatched junction bases numbered 2, after V lost 6 bases and J lost 3 bases. The DNA for the CDR3 is TGTGCCAGCAGACGGACAGGGGACACTGAAGCTTTCTTT. Encoded protein: CASRRTGDTEAFF.

The V gene is TRBV6-5, the J gene TRBJ2-1; possible D gene TRBD2, 6 bases. Germline loops: CDR1 MNHEY, CDR2 SVGAGI. Between the trimmed V and J ends, which lost 5 bases and 10 bases, there was a span of 18 bases. There are 14 residues in the CDR3. CDR3 bases: TGTGCCAGCAGTAGGGTGGGGGGTTTCTACGAGCAGTTCTTC. It specifies CASSRVGGFYEQFF.

The sample holds many counts of this clonotype. The gene calls are TRBV7-3 and TRBJ2-1, with D unresolved. The CDR3 runs to 14 residues. Between the trimmed V and J ends, which lost 2 bases and 5 bases, there was a span of 10 bases. In germline, CDR1 is SGHTA, CDR2 FQGTGA. CDR3 bases: TGTGCCAGCAGCTTATTCTATGGCGACAATGAGCAGTTCTTC. Amino acid sequence: CASSLFYGDNEQFF.

The chain joins TRBV29-1 to TRBJ1-2, with 8 positions matching TRBD1. The CDR3 runs 13 residues. V lost 7 bases to trimming and J lost 3 bases; unmatched junction nucleotides: 7. The germline V gene encodes CDR1 SQVTM and CDR2 ANQGSEA. DNA for the CDR3: TGCAGCGCGGGGACAGGACAAGACTATGGCTACACCTTC. This encodes CSAGTGQDYGYTF.

This clonotype showed up many times. The CDR3 spells CASSVDGMNTEAFF. In nucleotides, the CDR3 is TGTGCCAGCAGCGTTGACGGTATGAACACTGAAGCTTTCTTT. This chain uses TRBV14 with TRBJ1-1, with unresolved D. The CDR3 length is 14 residues. V was shortened by 5 bases and J by 0 bases, with 10 bases between the two germline ends. Germline V CDR1 and CDR2: SGHDN, FVKESK.